This record looks at one TCR beta chain sequence and its context. What it recognizes is unknown. 13 Jbeta primers and 60 Vbeta primers were used for the PCR. Libraries were prepared by immunoSEQ multiplex PCR; TCRdb keeps only in-frame clonotypes and omits some of them. The sample consists of roughly 180,000 clones, 85% of them appearing once. The data belong to a study of cytomegalovirus exposure and HLA in healthy donors. Study details: Of 350 to 400 genotyped donors, roughly 81% grouped in the Caucasian-associated ancestry cluster. General observations from the study: Fewer N-insertions than the roughly 630-donor mean were reportedly shown by an Asian-associated ancestry cluster in a later analysis.

Every donor was a healthy person donating bone marrow. Deletions cut 6 bases from V and 11 bases from J, with 15 bases between. Germline values: CDR1 WNHNN, CDR2 SYGVQD (reference sequence). CDR3 length: 12 residues. Sequences were obtained from PBMCs. The genes are TRBV10-1 and TRBJ2-3; possibly TRBD1 for D (6 bases). This clonotype was obtained from a boy younger than 10 in good health and CMV-seronegative. CDR3 region: CASSNGQNKQYF. The CDR3 nucleotides read TGCGCCAGCAGCAACGGACAGAACAAGCAGTATTTT.